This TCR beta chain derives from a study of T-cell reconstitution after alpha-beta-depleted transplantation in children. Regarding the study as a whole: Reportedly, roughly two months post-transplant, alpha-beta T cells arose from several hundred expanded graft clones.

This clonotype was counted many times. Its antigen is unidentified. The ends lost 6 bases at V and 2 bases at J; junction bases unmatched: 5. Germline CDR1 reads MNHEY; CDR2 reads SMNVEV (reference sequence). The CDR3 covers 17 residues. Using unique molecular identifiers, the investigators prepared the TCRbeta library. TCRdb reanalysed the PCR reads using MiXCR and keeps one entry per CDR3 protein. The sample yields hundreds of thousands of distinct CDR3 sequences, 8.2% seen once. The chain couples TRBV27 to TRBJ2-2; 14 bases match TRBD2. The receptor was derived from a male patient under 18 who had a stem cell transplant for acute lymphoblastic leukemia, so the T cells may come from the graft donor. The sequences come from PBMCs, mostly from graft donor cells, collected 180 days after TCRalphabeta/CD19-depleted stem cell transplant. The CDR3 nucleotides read TGTGCCAGCAGCCTAGGACTAGCGGGAGGAAACACCGGGGAGCTGTTTTTT. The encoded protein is CASSLGLAGGNTGELFF.